This entry lists 13 T cell receptor beta chains sequenced from one sample in a study of T cell responses to AZD1222 COVID-19 vaccine. The repertoire was sequenced with immunoSEQ multiplex PCR; TCRdb's copy has only in-frame clones and lacks some. This table holds 84,000 or so clones, around nine tenths found once. The input for sequencing was peripheral blood, taken 28 days after the second AZD1222 dose. All receptors derive from an adult who received the AZD1222 COVID-19 vaccine.

The chain couples TRBV6-2 or TRBV6-3 to TRBJ2-2; possibly TRBD2 for D (6 bases). V dropped 4 bases and J dropped 5 bases, with 17 bases sitting between them. CDR1 is MNHEY, CDR2 SVGEGT, per germline. The CDR3 has 16 residues. The CDR3 region has the DNA TGTGCCAGCAGTTGGATTAGCGGAGTAGGGACCGGGGAGCTGTTTTTT. Translating it yields CASSWISGVGTGELFF.

The chain recombines TRBV11-2 with TRBJ1-4; possibly TRBD1 for D (5 bases). The length of the CDR3 is 15 residues. CDR1 is SGHAT and CDR2 is FQNNGV in the germline V gene. The ends were cut back, 0 bases at V and 8 bases at J, with 13 bases in the middle. The CDR3 DNA reads TGTGCCAGCAGCTTAGAGGCAGGGTCGTCAGAAAAACTGTTTTTT. It specifies CASSLEAGSSEKLFF. The full variable domain, with the rest looked up from reference TRBV11-2 and TRBJ1-4, is EAGVAQSPRYKIIEKRQSVAFWCNPISGHATLYWYQQILGQGPKLLIQFQNNGVVDDSQLPKDRFSAERLKGVDSTLKIQPAKLEDSAVYLCASSLEAGSSEKLFFGSGTQLSVL.

The V gene is TRBV30, the J gene TRBJ1-6, with no clear D. CDR3 length: 15 residues. CDR1 and CDR2 (germline): GTSNPN, SVGIG (reference sequence). The V and J ends lost 3 bases and 9 bases respectively, with 18 bases between them. CDR3 protein: CAWSRAGAGGSPLHF. The CDR3, as DNA: TGTGCCTGGAGCCGGGCCGGCGCCGGCGGTTCACCCCTCCACTTT.

This clone was counted between two and nine times. The chain uses TRBV6-2 or TRBV6-3 and TRBJ2-2; tentatively, D is TRBD1 (5 bases). Looked up from germline, CDR1 is MNHEY and CDR2 is SVGEGT. Trimming removed 3 bases from V and 1 base from J, with 18 bases in between. The CDR3 consists of 18 residues. The CDR3 loop is CASSYLFGASVNTGELFF. CDR3 DNA: TGTGCCAGCAGTTATCTCTTTGGGGCTTCCGTGAACACCGGGGAGCTGTTTTTT.

This clone was recorded only once. The rearrangement joins TRBV10-3 to TRBJ1-6; D is unclear. Germline loops: CDR1 ENHRY, CDR2 SYGVKD. Trimming removed 1 base at V and 10 bases at J, with 11 bases between. The CDR3 sequence is 14 residues long. The CDR3 DNA reads TGTGCCATCAGTGAGTGGAGGGAAGGGTCACCCCTCCACTTT. Its protein product is CAISEWREGSPLHF.

The V gene is TRBV29-1, the J gene TRBJ1-2; 9 nucleotides line up with TRBD1. This CDR3 has 13 residues. V shed 5 bases, J shed 3 bases, and the junction held 4 bases outside the gene matches. Looked up from germline, CDR1 is SQVTM and CDR2 is ANQGSEA. CDR3 sequence reads: CSVSTGGDYGYTF. DNA of the CDR3: TGCAGCGTTTCGACAGGGGGGGACTATGGCTACACCTTC.

The J gene is TRBJ1-1, the V gene TRBV6-5, with unresolved D. Germline V gives CDR1 MNHEY, CDR2 SVGAGI. The CDR3 runs 14 residues. V was cut by 6 bases and J by 1 base, with 12 bases left in between. The CDR3, as DNA: TGTGCCAGCAGCCCCACCTCGGAGAACACTGAAGCTTTCTTT. Its protein is CASSPTSENTEAFF.

The chain links TRBV13 to TRBJ2-1, with 11 positions matching TRBD2. CDR3 length: 19 amino acids. V was pared by 6 bases and J by 1 base, with 14 bases of the junction left unmatched. Germline CDR1 reads PRHDT; CDR2 reads FYEKMQ (reference sequence). The CDR3 nucleotides are TGTGCCAGCAGGCCGGGACTAGCGGAGGGGCCCCTTTCCTACAATGAGCAGTTCTTC. This translates into CASRPGLAEGPLSYNEQFF.

V gene TRBV11-2 combines with J gene TRBJ1-1; possible D gene TRBD1, 5 bases. CDR3 length equals 16 residues. The V gene's germline CDR1 is SGHAT and CDR2 FQNNGV. V lost 0 bases to trimming and J lost 2 bases, with 13 bases between them. CDR3 sequence (DNA): TGTGCCAGCAGCTTAGATCTGGGGGTTCCTAACACTGAAGCTTTCTTT. Translating gives CASSLDLGVPNTEAFF.

The chain uses TRBV28 and TRBJ2-7; perhaps TRBD2 as D (6 bases). Germline V gives CDR1 MDHEN, CDR2 SYDVKM. Trimming took off 3 bases at V and 4 bases at J, with 16 bases between the two ends. The CDR3 totals 15 residues. CDR3 sequence: CASSFPTEGGYEQYF. The CDR3 DNA reads as TGTGCCAGCAGTTTCCCCACGGAGGGTGGGTACGAGCAGTACTTC.

The chain employs TRBV5-1 and TRBJ2-2, with TRBD1 identical over 7 bases. This CDR3 has 16 residues. V gave up 4 bases and J gave up 5 bases; unmatched junction bases: 11. Per the germline V gene, CDR1 is SGHRS and CDR2 is YFSETQ. The CDR3 DNA reads TGCGCCAGCAGCGATCTGGGACAGATGAAGACCGGGGAGCTGTTTTTT. Translated, it gives CASSDLGQMKTGELFF.

V and J are TRBV19 and TRBJ1-5, with unresolved D. Germline V gives CDR1 LNHDA, CDR2 SQIVND (reference sequence). V lost 9 bases to trimming and J lost 1 base, with 10 bases between them. CDR3 length: 13 amino acids. CDR3 nucleotide sequence: TGTGCCAGCATACCCGGGAGCAATCAGCCCCAGCATTTT. This gives the protein CASIPGSNQPQHF.

This chain links TRBV30 with TRBJ1-5; tentative D call: TRBD1 (5 bases). Germline CDR1 is GTSNPN and CDR2 is SVGIG (reference sequence). This CDR3 has 15 residues. With 3 bases removed from V and 2 bases from J, the gap between germline ends came to 14 bases. CDR3 loop: CAWSIGVAGNQPQHF. CDR3 DNA sequence: TGTGCCTGGAGCATAGGGGTCGCGGGCAATCAGCCCCAGCATTTT.